The text below deals with one T cell receptor (beta chain). This record belongs to a study of PD-L1 blockade in urothelial cancer. Time point reported: pretreatment peripheral blood. Method: immunoSEQ multiplex PCR; TCRdb's copy keeps in-frame clones and lacks some. The sample consists of 90,000 to 100,000 clones, around 91% of them appearing once. Germline assignment: CDR1 KGHSH and CDR2 LQKENI. The CDR3 length is 16 residues. V was shortened by 3 bases and J by 4 bases, with 13 bases between the two germline ends. The chain couples TRBV18 to TRBJ1-6, with a weak D call TRBD1 (6 bases). The origin of this receptor is a man aged 60-69 years with urothelial cancer. The specimen was PBMCs, collected around atezolizumab (anti-PD-L1) treatment. CDR3 bases: TGTGCCAGCTCACCCCCTGGCAGGGGATATAATTCACCCCTCCACTTT. Translated: CASSPPGRGYNSPLHF.